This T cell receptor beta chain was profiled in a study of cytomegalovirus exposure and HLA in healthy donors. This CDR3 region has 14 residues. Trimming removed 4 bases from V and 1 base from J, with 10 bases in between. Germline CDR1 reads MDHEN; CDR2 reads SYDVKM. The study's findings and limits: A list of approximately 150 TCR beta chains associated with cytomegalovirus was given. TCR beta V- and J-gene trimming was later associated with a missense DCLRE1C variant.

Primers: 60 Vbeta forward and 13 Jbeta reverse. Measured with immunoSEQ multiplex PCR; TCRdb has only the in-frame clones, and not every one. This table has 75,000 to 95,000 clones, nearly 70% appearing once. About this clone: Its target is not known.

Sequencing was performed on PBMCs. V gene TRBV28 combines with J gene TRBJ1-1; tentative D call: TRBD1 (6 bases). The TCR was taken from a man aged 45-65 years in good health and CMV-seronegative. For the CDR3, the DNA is TGTGCCAGCAGTTCACAGGGCCGGAACACTGAAGCTTTCTTT. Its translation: CASSSQGRNTEAFF.